Shown below are 29 T cell receptor beta chains from a single sample sequenced in a study of human T cells and chemical hapten exposure. Time point here: patch test 1, 2 weeks after DPC sensitization. The treatment was: therapeutic diphenylcyclopropenone sensitization with weekly scalp DPC. TCRdb passed the RACE reads through MiXCR, listing each CDR3 protein once. The sample lists tens of thousands of distinct CDR3 sequences; more than 9% were seen once. The specimen was whole blood, collected in connection with sensitization to the hapten diphenylcyclopropenone (DPC). The receptor set was obtained from a man in his forties or fifties with alopecia areata. Some clones in this sample may be carry-over from other donors' samples.

The gene calls are TRBV7-2 and TRBJ2-1; D assignment may be TRBD1 or TRBD2 (6 bases each). Germline CDR1 reads SGHTA; CDR2 reads FQGNSA. The CDR3 sequence is 14 residues long. V was pared by 4 bases and J by 10 bases, with 17 bases between. CDR3: CASSSGIQGGEQFF. The CDR3 DNA follows: TGTGCCAGCAGCTCCGGAATACAAGGGGGGGAGCAGTTCTTC.

The genes are TRBV18 and TRBJ2-1, with D perhaps being TRBD1 or TRBD2 (5 bases each). The CDR3 is 15 amino acids. V was shortened by 2 bases and J by 5 bases, with 13 bases between the two germline ends. Germline V gene data show CDR1 as KGHSH and CDR2 as LQKENI. The CDR3, as DNA: TGTGCCAGCTCACCAAGGAACTTGGGGGACAATGAGCAGTTCTTC. Residues: CASSPRNLGDNEQFF.

In this sample, this clonotype turned up many times. The rearrangement links TRBV21-1 to TRBJ1-4; the table's D call TRBD1 went unverified against the DNA. TRBV21-1 is classified as a pseudogene. The CDR3 runs to 15 residues. The CDR3 DNA reads as TGTGCCAGCAGCCCAATGCAGGGGCTTGGCGAAAAACTGTTTTTT. This gives the protein CASSPMQGLGEKLFF.

This clonotype came up a few times. The gene calls are TRBV11-1 and TRBJ2-7; 10 bases align to TRBD2. Germline lookup yields CDR1 SGHAT and CDR2 FQDESV (reference sequence). V gave up 2 bases and J gave up 7 bases; unmatched junction bases: 5. This CDR3 contains 14 residues. The CDR3 sequence is CASSLLAGDKEQYV. The CDR3 DNA reads TGTGCCAGCAGCTTACTAGCGGGAGATAAAGAGCAGTACGTC.

CDR3 region: CASSLQSSYNEQFF. CDR3 nucleotide sequence: TGCGCCAGCAGCCTTCAGAGCTCCTACAATGAGCAGTTCTTC. V usage is TRBV4-3 and J usage is TRBJ2-1; unclear D gene. Germline V gene lookup returns CDR1 LGHNA and CDR2 YSLEER. The CDR3 length is 14 residues. V was trimmed by 4 bases and J by 0 bases, leaving 7 bases between them.

This clonotype has just a few counts. The chain couples TRBV4-3 to TRBJ2-7; weak D call: TRBD1 (7 bases). V was trimmed by 4 bases and J by 6 bases, leaving 16 bases between them. Germline V gives CDR1 LGHNA, CDR2 YSLEER. This CDR3 comprises 14 residues. The CDR3, as DNA: TGCGCCAGCAGCCGGGGGCCAGGGGGAGGCGAGCAGTACTTC. It codes for CASSRGPGGGEQYF.

This clonotype was found a few times. The chain has TRBV29-1 and TRBJ2-3; unclear D gene. The V end lost 7 bases, the J end lost 1 base, and 15 bases lay between the germline ends. The CDR3 contains 14 residues. Germline V CDR1 and CDR2: SQVTM, ANQGSEA. The DNA of the CDR3 is TGCAGCGCAAGTCCCGGAGTAGGCACAGATACGCAGTATTTT. This encodes CSASPGVGTDTQYF.

In this sample, this clonotype turned up a few times. The chain joins TRBV7-2 to TRBJ2-5, with TRBD2 matching over 8 bases. This CDR3 comprises 15 residues. Looked up from germline, CDR1 is SGHTA and CDR2 is FQGNSA. V lost 8 bases and J lost 1; bases outside the gene matches: 9. CDR3 nucleotide sequence: TGTGCCAGCGTAGAGGCGGGGGGATTCCAAGAGACCCAGTACTTC. This gives the protein CASVEAGGFQETQYF.

This clonotype was counted ten times or more. The rearrangement links TRBV6-5 to TRBJ1-5; TRBD1 matches 12 bases. Trimming took 4 bases from V and 7 from J; bases not matched to a gene: 14. Germline lookup yields CDR1 MNHEY and CDR2 SVGAGI. The CDR3 spans 18 residues. The DNA for the CDR3 is TGTGCCAGCAGTTCCCTTGGGGGACAGGGGGCCACAAGGCAGCCCCAGCATTTT. Its protein product is CASSSLGGQGATRQPQHF.

This clonotype was found many times. The rearrangement uses TRBV2 and TRBJ1-5; no reliable D call. The germline V and J ends were trimmed by 6 bases and 0 bases, with 6 bases remaining between them. The CDR3 covers 13 residues. CDR1 and CDR2 from the germline V gene are SNHLY and FYNNEI. In DNA form, the CDR3 reads TGTGCCAGCAGGGGAGGTAGCAATCAGCCCCAGCATTTT. It yields the protein CASRGGSNQPQHF.

This clonotype showed up just a few times. At one of its ends the junction is not consistent with the germline gene, which may arise from a read error. The chain uses TRBV7-7 and TRBJ2-2; 10 bases align to TRBD2. Germline V gene lookup returns CDR1 SSHAT and CDR2 FNYEAQ (reference sequence). The CDR3 loop spans 16 amino acids. DNA of the CDR3: TGTGCTAGCAGCCAAACTAGCGGGAATCTGGTCGGGGAGCTGTTTTTT. This codes for CASSQTSGNLVGELFF.

This clonotype was seen a handful of times. The rearrangement uses TRBV7-9 and TRBJ1-6; 7 nucleotides match TRBD1. CDR1 and CDR2 (germline): SEHNR, FQNEAQ (reference sequence). With V trimmed by 5 bases and J by 9 bases, 4 bases remained unmatched. The CDR3 spans 13 residues. The CDR3 protein is CASSPGTASPLHF. The CDR3 bases are TGTGCCAGCAGCCCCGGGACAGCTTCACCCCTCCACTTT.

This clonotype appeared a few times. This chain links TRBV12-3 or TRBV12-4 with TRBJ1-5; 8 bases line up with TRBD1. The CDR3 contains 15 residues. Trimming took 5 bases from V and 4 from J; bases not matched to a gene: 7. The CDR3 spells CASSPTGAQNQPQHF. CDR3 sequence (DNA): TGTGCCAGCAGTCCGACAGGGGCGCAAAATCAGCCCCAGCATTTT.

This clonotype is categorized as medium-sized. The V and J genes are TRBV29-1 and TRBJ1-3, with D perhaps TRBD1 (5 bases). V lost 3 bases and J 8 bases, leaving 14 bases between the germline ends. Germline CDR1 reads SQVTM; CDR2 reads ANQGSEA. This CDR3 region has 13 residues. CDR3 loop: CSVDRAGTDTIYF. The CDR3 nucleotides are TGCAGCGTTGATCGGGCAGGGACGGACACCATATATTTT. Full variable domain (outside the CDR3, taken from reference TRBV29-1 and TRBJ1-3): SAVISQKPSRDICQRGTSLTIQCQVDSQVTMMFWYRQQPGQSLTLIATANQGSEATYESGFVIDKFPISRPNLTFSTLTVSNMSPEDSSIYLCSVDRAGTDTIYFGEGSWLTVV.

This clonotype was recorded many times. The chain is built from TRBV20-1 and TRBJ2-7, with a weak D call TRBD2 (6 bases). Germline CDR1 and CDR2: DFQATT and SNEGSKA (reference sequence). The V and J ends lost 1 base and 5 bases respectively, with 18 bases between them. This CDR3 has 15 amino acids. Here the CDR3 reads CSARVPLAAPNEQYF. The CDR3 DNA is TGCAGTGCTAGAGTACCCTTAGCGGCACCTAACGAGCAGTACTTC.

The sample holds a few counts of this clonotype. The V and J genes are TRBV29-1 and TRBJ1-1; D remains ambiguous. The V end was cut by 5 bases, the J end by 0 bases, with 4 bases between. CDR3 length equals 11 residues. Germline V gene lookup returns CDR1 SQVTM and CDR2 ANQGSEA. CDR3 DNA sequence: TGCAGCGTTAGACTGAACACTGAAGCTTTCTTT. Residues: CSVRLNTEAFF. Variable domain in full (rest from reference TRBV29-1 and TRBJ1-1): SAVISQKPSRDICQRGTSLTIQCQVDSQVTMMFWYRQQPGQSLTLIATANQGSEATYESGFVIDKFPISRPNLTFSTLTVSNMSPEDSSIYLCSVRLNTEAFFGQGTRLTVV.

The rearrangement uses TRBV6-5 and TRBJ1-5; the match to TRBD1 covers 7 bases. The V segment lost 5 bases and the J segment 4 bases; nucleotides outside the gene matches: 14. This CDR3 has 17 residues. The germline gives CDR1 MNHEY, CDR2 SVGAGI. The CDR3 reads CASSPEGDSALNQPQHF. DNA for the CDR3: TGTGCCAGCAGTCCCGAAGGGGACAGTGCCCTTAATCAGCCCCAGCATTTT.

This clonotype was observed a few times. This sequence joins TRBV7-2 and TRBJ1-1; no definite D call. There are 15 residues in the CDR3. CDR1 is SGHTA, CDR2 FQGNSA, per germline. The V and J ends lost 1 base and 4 bases respectively, with 13 bases between them. The CDR3 loop reads CASSLGASGSTEAFF. CDR3 nucleotide sequence: TGTGCCAGCAGCTTAGGAGCATCGGGGAGCACTGAAGCTTTCTTT.

This clonotype was recorded at least ten times. V gene TRBV6-2 or TRBV6-3 combines with J gene TRBJ2-5; TRBD2 matches 9 bases. The CDR3 has 15 residues. Unmatched junction bases numbered 3, after V lost 0 bases and J lost 4 bases. Germline V gene data show CDR1 as MNHEY and CDR2 as SVGEGT. CDR3 in DNA: TGTGCCAGCAGTTACTCGGCGGGAGGGGCAGAGACCCAGTACTTC. Its protein product is CASSYSAGGAETQYF.

The sample holds many counts of this clonotype. The genes are TRBV7-2 and TRBJ2-3; 7 nucleotides line up with TRBD2. The CDR3 has 14 residues. Trimming removed 3 bases from V and 0 bases from J; junction bases left unmatched: 0. CDR1 is SGHTA, CDR2 FQGNSA, per germline. The CDR3 coding sequence is TGTGCCAGCAGCTTTAGCGGGAGCACAGATACGCAGTATTTT. Its translation is CASSFSGSTDTQYF.

This chain joins TRBV7-2 and TRBJ2-7; 7 nucleotides line up with TRBD1. This CDR3 contains 14 residues. CDR1 and CDR2 (germline): SGHTA, FQGNSA. The J segment lost 6 bases and the V segment lost 7 bases, leaving 12 bases of the junction unmatched. The CDR3, as DNA: TGTGCCAGCAACCAAAACACAGGGGCGCGCGAGCAGTACTTC. Encoded protein: CASNQNTGAREQYF.

The table lists this clonotype with a few counts. V gene TRBV29-1 combines with J gene TRBJ1-1; D might be TRBD1 (5 bases). The CDR3 covers 12 residues. Germline CDR1 and CDR2: SQVTM and ANQGSEA. V lost 4 bases and J lost 3, with 9 bases in between. CDR3 DNA sequence: TGCAGCGTTGGTACAGGTTACACTGAAGCTTTCTTT. It encodes CSVGTGYTEAFF.

J is TRBJ2-4 and V is TRBV28; D tentatively fits TRBD1 or TRBD2 (5 bases each). The CDR3 spans 17 residues. V was shortened by 8 bases and J by 3 bases, with 23 bases between the two germline ends. Germline lookup yields CDR1 MDHEN and CDR2 SYDVKM. The CDR3 protein is CASPPTKAGRVKNIQYF. The CDR3 DNA follows: TGTGCCAGCCCTCCTACGAAGGCAGGGCGGGTCAAAAACATTCAGTACTTC. Using reference TRBV28 and TRBJ2-4 for the parts outside the CDR3, the full variable domain is DVKVTQSSRYLVKRTGEKVFLECVQDMDHENMFWYRQDPGLGLRLIYFSYDVKMKEKGDIPEGYSVSREKKERFSLILESASTNQTSMYLCASPPTKAGRVKNIQYFGAGTRLSVL.

The V and J genes are TRBV10-3 and TRBJ2-3; no clear D gene. This CDR3 is 12 amino acids long. Germline assignment: CDR1 ENHRY and CDR2 SYGVKD. V was trimmed by 4 bases and J by 5 bases, leaving 7 bases between them. For the CDR3, the DNA is TGTGCCATCAGTGTCGTGGGAGATACGCAGTATTTT. Encoded protein: CAISVVGDTQYF.

This clonotype was counted between two and nine times. The chain employs TRBV19 and TRBJ2-3; 11 nucleotides align to TRBD2. The CDR3 loop spans 17 amino acids. With 5 bases clipped from V and 4 bases from J, the junction kept 11 bases outside the gene matches. Germline V CDR1 and CDR2: LNHDA, SQIVND (reference sequence). This chain's CDR3 is CASSSSGTSGSADTQYF. CDR3 nucleotides: TGTGCCAGTAGTTCCTCAGGAACTAGCGGGAGTGCAGATACGCAGTATTTT.

This chain joins TRBV6-5 and TRBJ2-2; a weak D match, TRBD2 (5 bases). Germline assignment: CDR1 MNHEY and CDR2 SVGAGI. This CDR3 has 11 amino acids. Trimming took off 6 bases at V and 7 bases at J, with 6 bases between the two ends. The CDR3 nucleotides are TGTGCCAGCAGGGAGGTCGGGGAGCTGTTTTTT. It translates to CASREVGELFF.

The table lists this clonotype with many counts. J is TRBJ1-5 and V is TRBV20-1; no reliable D call. CDR3 length: 14 amino acids. With 3 bases removed from V and 1 base from J, the gap between germline ends came to 10 bases. Germline loops: CDR1 DFQATT, CDR2 SNEGSKA (reference sequence). The CDR3, as DNA: TGCAGTGCTAGTGATGGGGAGAGCAATCAGCCCCAGCATTTT. It specifies CSASDGESNQPQHF.

This clonotype has more than one count but fewer than ten. The V and J genes are TRBV7-9 and TRBJ1-2, with no clear D. This CDR3 contains 13 residues. The V gene's germline CDR1 is SEHNR and CDR2 FQNEAQ (reference sequence). The V end lost 7 bases, the J end lost 6 bases, and 15 bases lay between the germline ends. The CDR3 is CASNPGKFDGYTF. For the CDR3, the DNA is TGTGCCAGCAACCCCGGGAAATTCGATGGCTACACCTTC.

This clonotype has only a few counts. The CDR3 DNA reads as TGTGCCAGCAGCCAAGGTGTGGGATTGAGCACAGATACGCAGTATTTT. Amino acids: CASSQGVGLSTDTQYF. This chain joins TRBV3-1 and TRBJ2-3, with D unclear. Looked up from germline, CDR1 is LGHDT and CDR2 is YNNKEL (reference sequence). V was pared by 1 base and J by 0 bases, with 11 bases between. The length of the CDR3 is 16 residues.